These 13 T cell receptor beta chains originate from one sample sequenced in a study of vaccination and CD4 T cells after COVID-19. CD4+ T cells that had been cultured provided DNA sequenced with the Oncomine TCR Beta short-read assay. TCRdb redid the calling of the PCR reads with MiXCR, one entry per CDR3 protein. The sample lists fewer than 20,000 distinct CDR3 sequences; around 60% were seen once. What these receptors recognize is not known. The treatment is: approximately 10-day PBMC culture with coronavirus spike peptide pools or control peptides (ViraFEST assay). The specimen was CD4+ T cells from blood, cultured in vitro, collected before SARS-CoV-2 vaccination. Receptors originate from a human donor who had recovered from COVID-19.

This chain uses TRBV20-1 with TRBJ2-5, with D possibly matching TRBD2 (5 bases). V lost 3 bases and J lost 3, with 8 bases in between. The CDR3 runs to 12 residues. Germline V gives CDR1 DFQATT, CDR2 SNEGSKA (reference sequence). The CDR3 coding sequence is TGCAGTGCTAGTGGGGAGAAAGAGACCCAGTACTTC. Translated: CSASGEKETQYF.

V is TRBV19 and J is TRBJ1-2; 8 bases match TRBD1. With V trimmed by 7 bases and J by 1 base, 14 bases remained unmatched. The CDR3 has 17 amino acids. CDR1 is LNHDA, CDR2 SQIVND, per germline (reference sequence). The CDR3 spells CASTIKPGQEFNYGYTF. CDR3 in DNA: TGTGCCAGTACTATTAAGCCGGGACAGGAGTTTAACTATGGCTACACCTTC.

The rearrangement links TRBV28 to TRBJ2-7, with 9 bases lining up with TRBD1. Germline CDR1 MDHEN, CDR2 SYDVKM. Trimming removed 6 bases from V and 2 bases from J; junction bases left unmatched: 5. The CDR3 spans 14 residues. The CDR3 nucleotides read TGTGCCAGCAGCCGCAGACAGGGGGCCTACGAGCAGTACTTC. It yields the protein CASSRRQGAYEQYF.

V usage is TRBV7-2 and J usage is TRBJ2-3, with D uncertain. In germline, CDR1 is SGHTA, CDR2 FQGNSA. This CDR3 comprises 13 residues. Trimming left V 2 bases short and J 1 base short, with 4 bases between. The CDR3 is CASSLSGTDTQYF. The CDR3 region has the DNA TGTGCCAGCAGCTTAAGCGGCACAGATACGCAGTATTTT. Based on the CDR3 plus reference TRBV7-2 and TRBJ2-3, the full variable domain is GAGVSQSPSNKVTEKGKDVELRCDPISGHTALYWYRQSLGQGLEFLIYFQGNSAPDKSGLPSDRFSAERTGGSVSTLTIQRTQQEDSAVYLCASSLSGTDTQYFGPGTRLTVL.

V is TRBV11-2 and J is TRBJ2-3, with TRBD1 matching over 9 bases. The CDR3 contains 15 residues. Trimming removed 5 bases from V and 5 bases from J; junction bases left unmatched: 8. The V gene's germline CDR1 is SGHAT and CDR2 FQNNGV. CDR3 in DNA: TGTGCCAGCAGCCAGGGACAGGGTGTTAGAGATACGCAGTATTTT. Residues: CASSQGQGVRDTQYF.

The chain employs TRBV19 and TRBJ2-3, with a tentative D call TRBD2 (5 bases). Germline V gene lookup returns CDR1 LNHDA and CDR2 SQIVND (reference sequence). Trimming left V 8 bases short and J 0 bases short, with 12 bases between. The CDR3 runs 14 residues. CDR3 residues: CASLAPESTDTQYF. CDR3 sequence (DNA): TGTGCCAGTCTAGCCCCTGAGAGCACAGATACGCAGTATTTT.

The J gene is TRBJ1-2, the V gene TRBV30, with D unresolved. The V and J ends lost 2 bases and 6 bases respectively, with 7 bases between them. The CDR3 runs to 11 residues. CDR1 GTSNPN and CDR2 SVGIG come from the germline V gene (reference sequence). CDR3: CAWSTGHGYTF. In DNA form, the CDR3 reads TGTGCCTGGAGTACCGGTCATGGCTACACCTTC. Together with reference TRBV30 and TRBJ1-2, the CDR3 gives the full variable domain: SQTIHQWPATLVQPVGSPLSLECTVEGTSNPNLYWYRQAAGRGLQLLFYSVGIGQISSEVPQNLSASRPQDRQFILSSKKLLLSDSGFYLCAWSTGHGYTFGSGTRLTVV.

This clonotype has just one count. The chain combines TRBV10-2 with TRBJ2-7, with D possibly matching TRBD2 (5 bases). Trimming removed 7 bases from V and 3 bases from J, with 16 bases in between. CDR1 and CDR2 from the germline V gene are WSHSY and SAAADI. The CDR3 consists of 14 residues. The CDR3 loop is CASTPAGSVYEQYF. The DNA of the CDR3 is TGCGCCAGCACCCCGGCGGGCTCGGTCTACGAGCAGTACTTC.

The chain has TRBV20-1 and TRBJ1-6; D is undetermined. CDR3 length: 13 amino acids. CDR1 is DFQATT and CDR2 is SNEGSKA in the germline V gene (reference sequence). V was shortened by 2 bases and J by 8 bases, with 10 bases between the two germline ends. CDR3: CSARNGDYSPLHF. The CDR3, as DNA: TGCAGTGCTAGAAACGGTGATTATTCACCCCTCCACTTT.

The CDR3 reads CSARVRQGGGYTF. CDR3 sequence (DNA): TGCAGTGCTAGAGTCCGACAGGGGGGCGGCTACACCTTC. The rearrangement uses TRBV20-1 and TRBJ1-2; 9 positions match TRBD1. CDR1 is DFQATT, CDR2 SNEGSKA, per germline (reference sequence). V shed 1 base, J shed 8 bases, and the junction held 5 bases outside the gene matches. The CDR3 has 13 amino acids.

This clonotype has only one observation. The rearrangement uses TRBV5-8 and TRBJ1-6; the match to TRBD1 covers 7 bases. In germline, CDR1 is SGHTS, CDR2 YDEGEE. This CDR3 has 18 residues. With 2 bases clipped from V and 5 bases from J, the junction kept 13 bases outside the gene matches. The CDR3 loop reads CASSFRRTGGTHNSPLHF. DNA of the CDR3: TGTGCCAGCAGCTTTAGGCGGACAGGCGGAACCCATAATTCACCCCTCCACTTT. The variable domain in full, completed from reference TRBV5-8 and TRBJ1-6, reads EAGVTQSPTHLIKTRGQQATLRCSPISGHTSVYWYQQALGLGLQFLLWYDEGEERNRGNFPPRFSGRQFPNYSSELNVNALELEDSALYLCASSFRRTGGTHNSPLHFGNGTRLTVT.

The chain uses TRBV20-1 and TRBJ2-5; D may be TRBD1 (5 bases). V was cut by 6 bases and J by 0 bases, with 11 bases left in between. Germline V CDR1 and CDR2: DFQATT, SNEGSKA (reference sequence). The CDR3 is 13 amino acids. CDR3 nucleotides: TGCAGTGCCTCAGGGCCGTACCAAGAGACCCAGTACTTC. As protein: CSASGPYQETQYF.

This clonotype was observed a handful of times. This chain's CDR3 is CASSRYGDNEQFF. In DNA form, the CDR3 reads TGTGCCAGCAGCCGCTATGGGGACAATGAGCAGTTCTTC. The chain links TRBV7-9 to TRBJ2-1; D gene ambiguous. V shed 5 bases and J shed 5 bases, with 10 bases lying between them. The CDR3 covers 13 residues. Germline CDR1 is SEHNR and CDR2 is FQNEAQ (reference sequence).